One sample yielded the 6 T cell receptor beta chains listed below, sequenced in a study of neurological immune-mediated disorders (dated 2019 in TCRdb). The library was built by means of 5' RACE. TCRdb records Illumina HiSeq 2500 as the sequencer. Clones were called with MiXCR by TCRdb after fastp trimmed the public reads at Q25, and only in-frame beta chains were retained. Every distinct CDR3 protein forms one entry, paired with its most common genes and DNA. Here the sample has about 66,000 distinct CDR3 sequences; roughly 3.6% occur a single time. The ten largest make up about 1.5% of the sample. Source material: PBMCs. The receptors stem from a young man with multiple sclerosis.

This clonotype was counted ten times or more. The rearrangement uses TRBV20-1 and TRBJ2-2; D not resolved. CDR1 and CDR2 from the germline V gene are DFQATT and SNEGSKA (reference sequence). V was cut by 2 bases and J by 1 base, with 2 bases left in between. The CDR3 runs 12 residues. The CDR3 reads CSARWNTGELFF. CDR3 nucleotide sequence: TGCAGTGCTAGATGGAACACCGGGGAGCTGTTTTTT.

This clonotype showed up many times. This chain links TRBV20-1 with TRBJ2-6, with 11 positions matching TRBD1. The CDR3 has 17 amino acids. Germline V gene lookup returns CDR1 DFQATT and CDR2 SNEGSKA (reference sequence). Trimming removed 6 bases from V and 0 bases from J; junction bases left unmatched: 7. CDR3 DNA sequence: TGCAGTGCGACCAAGGACAGGGGGCCCTCTGGGGCCAACGTCCTGACTTTC. Its protein product is CSATKDRGPSGANVLTF.

This clonotype was seen at least ten times. This chain joins TRBV5-1 and TRBJ2-7; D gene ambiguous. With 0 bases removed from V and 2 bases from J, the gap between germline ends came to 9 bases. The CDR3 spans 14 residues. Per the germline V gene, CDR1 is SGHRS and CDR2 is YFSETQ. Here the CDR3 DNA reads TGCGCCAGCAGCTTGGGTACACCGACCTACGAGCAGTACTTC. This translates into CASSLGTPTYEQYF.

This clonotype was counted ten times or more. V gene TRBV2 combines with J gene TRBJ2-3; no firm D call. This CDR3 region has 13 residues. Germline V gene lookup returns CDR1 SNHLY and CDR2 FYNNEI. Trimming took off 6 bases at V and 2 bases at J, with 9 bases between the two ends. CDR3: CASRELHTDTQYF. The CDR3 nucleotides are TGTGCCAGCAGGGAACTTCACACAGATACGCAGTATTTT.

This clonotype was observed many times. The chain uses TRBV12-3 or TRBV12-4 and TRBJ2-7; the D gene is possibly TRBD2 (5 bases). Between the trimmed V and J ends, which lost 5 bases and 3 bases, there was a span of 17 bases. The CDR3 loop spans 15 amino acids. The CDR3 here is CASSPRALLIYEQYF. CDR3 nucleotide sequence: TGTGCCAGCAGTCCGAGGGCCCTACTGATCTACGAGCAGTACTTC.

The chain uses TRBV5-6 and TRBJ1-1, with 7 bases identical to TRBD1. V lost 4 bases, J lost 0 bases, and 9 bases stayed unmatched. Germline lookup yields CDR1 SGHDT and CDR2 YYEEEE. The CDR3 sequence is 16 residues long. The CDR3 sequence: CASSVPGQKMNTEAFF. CDR3 sequence (DNA): TGTGCCAGCAGCGTACCGGGACAGAAGATGAACACTGAAGCTTTCTTT.